This T cell receptor (beta chain) was captured in a study of T-cell memory formation after mild COVID-19. Study-wide points: CD4+ contracting clones were found mainly in CM and EM, and CD8+ ones in EMRA. Day 15 to 85 contracting clones showed balanced CD4/CD8; day 15 to 37 expanders favored CD4+.

This CDR3 contains 15 residues. V gave up 4 bases and J gave up 0 bases, with 12 bases separating them. Germline CDR1 reads SGHTA; CDR2 reads FQGNSA. 5'RACE with constant-segment primers built TCRalpha and TCRbeta cDNA libraries with UMIs. TCRdb used MiXCR to reprocess the 5' RACE reads, holding one entry per CDR3 protein. The sample yields 390,000 or so distinct CDR3 sequences, about 15% seen once. A few counts support this clonotype. The antigen is undetermined. The sequencing sample was made of PBMCs or a T cell subset sorted from them (not recorded which). The rearrangement joins TRBV7-2 to TRBJ2-5; D perhaps matches TRBD1 (5 bases). The clonotype originates from a young man who had mild COVID-19 (a few samples of this study predate the infection). Cell type and time point are not known. The CDR3 bases are TGTGCCAGCAGCTCGCAGGGCCAGTACCAAGAGACCCAGTACTTC. Residues: CASSSQGQYQETQYF.